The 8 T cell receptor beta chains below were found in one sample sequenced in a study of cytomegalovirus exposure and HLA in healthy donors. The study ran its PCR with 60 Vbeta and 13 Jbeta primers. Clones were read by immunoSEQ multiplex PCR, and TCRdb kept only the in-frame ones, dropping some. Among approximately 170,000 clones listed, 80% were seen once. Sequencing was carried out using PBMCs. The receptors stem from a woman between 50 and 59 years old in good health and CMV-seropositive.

The CDR3 DNA follows: TGTGCCAGCAGCCCACAGGTCTACGAGCAGTACTTC. Amino acid sequence: CASSPQVYEQYF. V and J are TRBV7-2 and TRBJ2-7; the D gene is possibly TRBD1 (5 bases). The CDR3 length is 12 residues. The germline CDR1 and CDR2 sequences are SGHTA and FQGNSA. V was trimmed by 5 bases and J by 3 bases, leaving 8 bases between them.

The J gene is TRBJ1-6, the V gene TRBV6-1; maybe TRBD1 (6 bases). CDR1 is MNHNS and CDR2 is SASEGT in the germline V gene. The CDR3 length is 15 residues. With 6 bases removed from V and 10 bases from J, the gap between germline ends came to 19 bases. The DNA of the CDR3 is TGTGCCAGCAGCGATATCTACAGGGCAGGATCACCCCTCCACTTT. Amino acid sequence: CASSDIYRAGSPLHF.

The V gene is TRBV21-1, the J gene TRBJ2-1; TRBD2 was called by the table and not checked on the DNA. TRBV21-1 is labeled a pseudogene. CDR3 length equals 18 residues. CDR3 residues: CASSKQKSGKDHYNEQFF. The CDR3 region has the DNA TGTGCCAGCAGCAAACAGAAGAGCGGGAAGGATCACTACAATGAGCAGTTCTTC.

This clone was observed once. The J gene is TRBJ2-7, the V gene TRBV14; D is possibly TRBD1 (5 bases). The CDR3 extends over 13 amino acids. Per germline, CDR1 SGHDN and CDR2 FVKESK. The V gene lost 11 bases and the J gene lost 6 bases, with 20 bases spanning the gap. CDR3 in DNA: TGTGCCCTTGGGGCAGTTCCCTACGCCGAGCAGTACTTC. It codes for CALGAVPYAEQYF.

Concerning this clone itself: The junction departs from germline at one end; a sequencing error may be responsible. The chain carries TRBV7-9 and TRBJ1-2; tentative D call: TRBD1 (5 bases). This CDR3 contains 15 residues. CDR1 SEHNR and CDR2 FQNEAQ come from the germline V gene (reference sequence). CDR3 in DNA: TGTTCCAGCAGCTTTAATGTGCAGGGCCCCTATGGCTACACCTTC. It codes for CSSSFNVQGPYGYTF.

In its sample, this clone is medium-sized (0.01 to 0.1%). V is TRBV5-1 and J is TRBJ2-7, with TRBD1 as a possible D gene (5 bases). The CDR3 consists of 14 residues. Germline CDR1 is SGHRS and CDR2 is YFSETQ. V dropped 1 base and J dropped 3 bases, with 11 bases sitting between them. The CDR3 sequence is CASSLLGVSYEQYF. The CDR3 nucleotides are TGCGCCAGCAGCTTGTTAGGGGTGAGCTACGAGCAGTACTTC.

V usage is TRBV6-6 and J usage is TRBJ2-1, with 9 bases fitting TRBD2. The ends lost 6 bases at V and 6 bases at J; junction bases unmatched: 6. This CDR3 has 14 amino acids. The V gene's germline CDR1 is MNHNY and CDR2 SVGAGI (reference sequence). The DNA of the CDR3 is TGTGCCAGCAGCCATAGCGGGGGTCCCAATGAGCAGTTCTTC. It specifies CASSHSGGPNEQFF.

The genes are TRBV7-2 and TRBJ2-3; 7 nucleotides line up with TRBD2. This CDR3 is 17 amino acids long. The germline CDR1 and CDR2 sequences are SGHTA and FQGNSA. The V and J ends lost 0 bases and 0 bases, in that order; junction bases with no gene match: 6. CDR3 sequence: CASSLAAGGSSTDTQYF. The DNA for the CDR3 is TGTGCCAGCAGCTTAGCGGCCGGGGGGTCTAGCACAGATACGCAGTATTTT.